This T cell receptor (beta chain) was observed in a study of T-cell memory formation after mild COVID-19. Turning to the study itself: Largely donor-specific TCR clusters were found.

The TCR alpha and TCR beta cDNA libraries, bearing sample barcodes and UMIs, were generated by 5'RACE using constant-segment primers. In TCRdb, the 5' RACE reads were re-called with MiXCR into one record per CDR3 protein. Of some 190,000 distinct CDR3 sequences listed, roughly 18% are singletons. Study-wide points: Day 15 to 85 contracting clones showed balanced CD4/CD8; day 15 to 37 expanders favored CD4+.

This clonotype was picked up a small number of times. Its antigen is still unknown. The CDR3 extends over 14 amino acids. Trimming took 3 bases from V and 3 from J; bases not matched to a gene: 4. CDR1 is MDHEN, CDR2 SYDVKM, per germline. The rearrangement links TRBV28 to TRBJ2-7; 8 positions agree with TRBD1. The sequence was obtained from an adult woman who had mild COVID-19 (a few samples of this study predate the infection). Cell type and time point are not known. Sequenced input: PBMCs or a T cell subset sorted from them (not recorded which). The CDR3 DNA is TGTGCCAGCAGTTTCCGGGACAGGCGCTACGAGCAGTACTTC. Translated: CASSFRDRRYEQYF.